Below, one T cell receptor beta chain is given with its context. Its antigen is not identified. J gave up 5 bases and V 2 bases, and 4 bases lay outside the gene matches. CDR3 length: 14 residues. Looked up from germline, CDR1 is MNHEY and CDR2 is SMNVEV (reference sequence). This sample is part of a study of CD8 T cells in Susac syndrome. The RNA input was about 0.45 to 1 ug, and it was reverse transcribed with random hexamers. TCRdb re-derived calls from the immunoSEQ multiplex PCR reads in MiXCR, one entry per CDR3 protein. The sample has more than 65,000 distinct CDR3 sequences, just under 95% seen once. Study conclusions and caveats: Susac CD8+ cells expanded clonally the most in TEMRA cells and in active patients.

This rearrangement joins TRBV27 to TRBJ2-7, with 9 bases matching TRBD1. What was sequenced was CD8+ T cells from PBMCs. The source of this sequence is a human donor with Susac syndrome. CDR3 bases: TGTGCCAGCAGTTTAGTGGGACAGGGCAACGAGCAGTACTTC. It translates to CASSLVGQGNEQYF.